These 4 T cell receptor beta chains originate from one sample sequenced in a study of blood T cell repertoires in COVID-19. TCRdb's table, derived via immunoSEQ multiplex PCR, lists solely in-frame clones and lacks some. The sample records 210,000 or so clones, approximately 89% being singletons. The source material was PBMCs or T cells enriched from blood (not recorded which). The receptors stem from a woman under 40 who had been exposed to COVID-19.

The V gene is TRBV28, the J gene TRBJ2-4; 9 bases fit TRBD2. There are 17 residues in the CDR3. Germline V lookup: CDR1 MDHEN, CDR2 SYDVKM. Germline trimming cut 3 bases from V and 1 base from J; bases unmatched to any gene: 7. This CDR3 reads CASSLPSGIGAKNIQYF. The CDR3 DNA reads as TGTGCCAGCAGTTTGCCTAGCGGGATCGGGGCCAAAAACATTCAGTACTTC. Based on the CDR3 plus reference TRBV28 and TRBJ2-4, the full variable domain is DVKVTQSSRYLVKRTGEKVFLECVQDMDHENMFWYRQDPGLGLRLIYFSYDVKMKEKGDIPEGYSVSREKKERFSLILESASTNQTSMYLCASSLPSGIGAKNIQYFGAGTRLSVL.

This sequence joins TRBV12-3 or TRBV12-4 and TRBJ2-7; the match to TRBD1 covers 9 bases. After removal of 7 bases from V and 6 bases from J, the junction contained 7 bases not matched to a gene. The CDR3 is 13 amino acids. CDR3 in amino acids: CASIGTGTGEQYF. The DNA of the CDR3 is TGTGCCAGCATCGGGACAGGGACGGGCGAGCAGTACTTC.

V usage is TRBV2 and J usage is TRBJ2-6, with D perhaps matching TRBD1 (6 bases). The germline V gene encodes CDR1 SNHLY and CDR2 FYNNEI. V was pared by 6 bases and J by 0 bases, with 15 bases between. This CDR3 contains 17 residues. This chain's CDR3 is CASRDRQASSGANVLTF. The CDR3 DNA reads TGTGCCAGCAGGGATAGACAGGCCAGCTCTGGGGCCAACGTCCTGACTTTC.

This chain connects TRBV5-4 to TRBJ2-7; tentatively, D is TRBD2 (5 bases). The germline V gene encodes CDR1 SGHNT and CDR2 YYREEE (reference sequence). Trimming took off 1 base at V and 3 bases at J, with 8 bases between the two ends. The CDR3 sequence is 13 residues long. The CDR3 sequence: CASSLPGIYEQYF. CDR3 DNA sequence: TGTGCCAGCAGCTTGCCGGGGATCTACGAGCAGTACTTC.